These 12 T cell receptor beta chains came from one sample sequenced in a study of glioma-infiltrating T cells after dendritic cell vaccination. Here immunoSEQ multiplex PCR was the method, and the copy in TCRdb shows in-frame clones only, minus some. The top ten hold 2.1% of the sample, which has about 91,000 clones, more than 80% seen once. Time point noted: after dendritic cell vaccination, including at tumor progression/relapse. The sequencing here drew on blood, taken after dendritic cell vaccination. These receptors were collected from a human donor with glioblastoma.

The V gene is TRBV6-6, the J gene TRBJ2-1; 8 bases line up with TRBD1. The CDR3 spans 14 residues. The V and J ends lost 6 bases and 9 bases, in that order; junction bases with no gene match: 10. CDR1 MNHNY and CDR2 SVGAGI come from the germline V gene (reference sequence). The DNA for the CDR3 is TGTGCCAGCAGGCAGGGGGCTCGGCAGGGTGAGCAGTTCTTC. Translating it yields CASRQGARQGEQFF.

The chain couples TRBV20-1 to TRBJ2-1, with 7 positions matching TRBD1. Germline loops: CDR1 DFQATT, CDR2 SNEGSKA (reference sequence). V trimming: 1 base; J trimming: 15 bases; junction bases outside the gene matches: 6. The CDR3 consists of 11 residues. The CDR3 protein is CSARAGTDLFF. The CDR3, as DNA: TGCAGTGCTAGAGCCGGGACAGACCTGTTCTTC.

This clone is a singleton in its sample. V is TRBV7-8 and J is TRBJ2-2, with 8 nucleotides matching TRBD1. J gave up 1 base and V 5 bases, and 12 bases lay outside the gene matches. Germline V lookup: CDR1 SGHVS, CDR2 FQNEAQ. The CDR3 sequence is 18 residues long. CDR3 region: CASSPDRDLILNTGELFF. CDR3 nucleotide sequence: TGTGCCAGCAGCCCGGACAGGGACCTCATCTTGAACACCGGGGAGCTGTTTTTT. Complete variable domain (other parts from reference TRBV7-8 and TRBJ2-2): GAGVSQSPRYKVAKRGQDVALRCDPISGHVSLFWYQQALGQGPEFLTYFQNEAQLDKSGLPSDRFFAERPEGSVSTLKIQRTQQEDSAVYLCASSPDRDLILNTGELFFGEGSRLTVL.

For this clone: One end of the junction does not line up with germline, which may come from a read error. Additional DNA sequences in this sample encode the identical CDR3. The gene calls are TRBV7-9 and TRBJ2-3; TRBD1 agrees at 9 bases. This CDR3 has 18 amino acids. CDR1 and CDR2 from the germline V gene are SEHNR and FQNEAQ (reference sequence). CDR3 in amino acids: CASSLLRDRVLRTDTQYF. The DNA for the CDR3 is TGTGCTAGCAGCTTACTCCGGGACAGGGTACTCCGCACAGATACGCAGTATTTT.

The rearrangement uses TRBV20-1 and TRBJ1-1; tentative D call: TRBD1 (5 bases). Trimming pared 3 bases from V and 7 bases from J, leaving 9 bases between. CDR1 is DFQATT and CDR2 is SNEGSKA in the germline V gene (reference sequence). This CDR3 has 11 residues. The CDR3 bases are TGCAGTGCTAGTAGGGGAATTGAAGCTTTCTTT. Translated, it gives CSASRGIEAFF.

The genes are TRBV11-2 and TRBJ1-2; 8 nucleotides agree with TRBD1. Trimming took 4 bases from V and 8 from J; bases not matched to a gene: 6. CDR3 length equals 13 residues. Germline assignment: CDR1 SGHAT and CDR2 FQNNGV. CDR3 loop: CASSYDRGDGYTF. The CDR3 nucleotides are TGTGCCAGCAGCTACGACAGGGGTGACGGCTACACCTTC.

V and J are TRBV5-1 and TRBJ2-1; 13 bases are a match to TRBD2. Germline-derived CDR1 and CDR2 are SGHRS and YFSETQ. Unmatched junction bases numbered 13, after V lost 1 base and J lost 6 bases. This CDR3 region has 19 residues. Here the CDR3 reads CASSLLGSRLAGGGNEQFF. Written as DNA, the CDR3 is TGCGCCAGCAGCTTGTTGGGTAGCCGACTAGCGGGAGGTGGCAATGAGCAGTTCTTC.

J is TRBJ2-2 and V is TRBV5-1; D might be TRBD1 (8 bases). Germline values: CDR1 SGHRS, CDR2 YFSETQ. The CDR3 has 17 residues. Between the trimmed V and J ends, which lost 4 bases and 4 bases, there was a span of 20 bases. CDR3 region: CASSPGQGGRFTGELFF. CDR3 in DNA: TGCGCCAGCAGCCCCGGACAGGGAGGGAGGTTCACCGGGGAGCTGTTTTTT.

Regarding this clone: Compared with germline, one end of the junction differs, possibly owing to a read error. The chain links TRBV6-1 to TRBJ2-4; TRBD2 matches at 10 bases. This CDR3 spans 19 amino acids. CDR1 and CDR2 from the germline V gene are MNHNS and SASEGT. CDR3 sequence reads: CASSQAGGPLSYAKNIQYF. Written as DNA, the CDR3 is TGTGCCAGCAGTCAAGCGGGAGGGCCATTGTCCTACGCCAAAAACATTCAGTACTTC.

This chain joins TRBV7-7 and TRBJ2-5; 7 bases are shared with TRBD1. Germline V lookup: CDR1 SSHAT, CDR2 FNYEAQ (reference sequence). This CDR3 comprises 14 residues. J lost 2 bases, V lost 5 bases, and 5 bases had no gene match. The CDR3 coding sequence is TGTGCCAGCAGCCAAGGGGACAGACAAGAGACCCAGTACTTC. Protein product: CASSQGDRQETQYF.

This rearrangement joins TRBV4-1 to TRBJ1-5; D is perhaps TRBD1 (6 bases). The germline CDR1 and CDR2 sequences are MGHRA and YSYEKL. V lost 4 bases and J 2 bases, leaving 12 bases between the germline ends. This CDR3 is 15 amino acids long. The CDR3 spells CASSPGQTGNQPQHF. The CDR3 region has the DNA TGCGCCAGCAGCCCAGGACAGACCGGCAATCAGCCCCAGCATTTT.

The genes are TRBV5-1 and TRBJ2-3; 9 bases fit TRBD1. The germline V gene has CDR1 SGHRS and CDR2 YFSETQ. This CDR3 comprises 16 residues. V trimming: 6 bases; J trimming: 0 bases; junction bases outside the gene matches: 8. CDR3 amino acids: CASTHRGPASTDTQYF. The CDR3 bases are TGCGCCAGCACCCACAGGGGGCCTGCTAGCACAGATACGCAGTATTTT.